This T cell receptor (beta chain) was documented in a study of blood T cell repertoires in COVID-19. Study context: Samples taken during acute and convalescent COVID-19 were collected in the United States, Italy and Spain. PBMCs, B-cell-depleted T cells, or T cells were the source of the cDNA or gDNA that made up the material.

Original methodology: Counts of nucleated cells, estimated from reference gene primer amplification, were obtained. Using immunoSEQ multiplex PCR, the repertoire was profiled, and TCRdb retains in-frame clones only, with some absent. V and J calls and clone size are those listed in that table; D and trimming were worked out from the DNA. The sample records roughly 200,000 clones, roughly 88% being singletons. Trimming took off 3 bases at V and 0 bases at J, with 9 bases between the two ends. The CDR3 runs 15 residues. CDR1 is KGHSH, CDR2 LQKENI, per germline. The origin of this receptor is a human donor with active or convalescent COVID-19. The donor label of this sample is uncertain. This rearrangement joins TRBV18 to TRBJ2-1; possibly TRBD1 for D (6 bases). The sequencing input was peripheral blood. The CDR3: CASSPDRSSYNEQFF. CDR3 DNA: TGTGCCAGCTCACCGGACAGAAGCTCCTACAATGAGCAGTTCTTC.